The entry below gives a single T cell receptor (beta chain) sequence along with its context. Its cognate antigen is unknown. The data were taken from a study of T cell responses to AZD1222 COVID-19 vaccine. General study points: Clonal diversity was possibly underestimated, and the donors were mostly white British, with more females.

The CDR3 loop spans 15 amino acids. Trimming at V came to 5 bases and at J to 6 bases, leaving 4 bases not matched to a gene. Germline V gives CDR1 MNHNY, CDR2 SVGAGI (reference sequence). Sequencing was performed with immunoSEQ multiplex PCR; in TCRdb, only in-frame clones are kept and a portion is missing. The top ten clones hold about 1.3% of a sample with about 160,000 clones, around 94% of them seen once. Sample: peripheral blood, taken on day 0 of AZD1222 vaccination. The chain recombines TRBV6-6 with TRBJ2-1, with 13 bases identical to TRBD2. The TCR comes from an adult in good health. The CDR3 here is CASSVGTSGINEQFF. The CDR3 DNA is TGTGCCAGCAGTGTCGGGACTAGCGGGATCAATGAGCAGTTCTTC.